This T cell receptor beta chain was sequenced during a study of blood T cell repertoires in COVID-19. About the study: COVID-19 samples from acute and convalescent phases originated in the United States, Italy and Spain.

Which cohort a participant joined came from the clinical history participants gave. The ends were cut back, 5 bases at V and 4 bases at J, with 12 bases in the middle. The CDR3 spans 14 residues. Germline V gives CDR1 SNHLY, CDR2 FYNNEI. Sequenced by immunoSEQ multiplex PCR; TCRdb stores in-frame clones only, minus some. This sample yields around 250,000 clones, of which approximately 84% are seen a single time; about 15% belongs to the top ten. The TCR sequence derives from a man in his forties or fifties who had recovered from COVID-19. The sequenced sample was PBMCs or T cells enriched from blood (not recorded which). The rearrangement links TRBV2 to TRBJ2-1; maybe TRBD2 (7 bases). The CDR3 region is CASSRGGLYNEQFF. The CDR3 nucleotides read TGTGCCAGCAGTCGCGGGGGCCTGTACAATGAGCAGTTCTTC.